This passage covers 14 T cell receptor beta chains from one sample sequenced in a study of T cells after yellow fever vaccination. Each CDR3 protein is one row after TCRdb ran MiXCR on the 5' RACE reads. The table has under 550,000 distinct CDR3 sequences, just over 20% seen once. The sequencing used PBMCs, collected 20 to 25 days after the first yellow fever vaccination. These receptors were collected from a man younger than 35 who received the YFV17D yellow fever vaccine.

The V gene is TRBV7-2, the J gene TRBJ2-3, with D uncertain. CDR1 SGHTA and CDR2 FQGNSA come from the germline V gene. V was cut by 2 bases and J by 4 bases, with 7 bases left in between. There are 13 residues in the CDR3. CDR3 sequence (DNA): TGTGCCAGCAGCTTATTCGGAGCAGATACGCAGTATTTT. Its translation is CASSLFGADTQYF.

The rearrangement joins TRBV7-8 to TRBJ2-5, with 10 bases lining up with TRBD2. The CDR3 runs 15 residues. With 0 bases clipped from V and 4 bases from J, the junction kept 2 bases outside the gene matches. From germline, CDR1 is SGHVS and CDR2 FQNEAQ. This CDR3 reads CASSLASGGTETQYF. The DNA for the CDR3 is TGTGCCAGCAGCTTAGCTAGCGGGGGGACAGAGACCCAGTACTTC.

This clonotype was picked up a small number of times. This chain uses TRBV20-1 with TRBJ2-7; 11 nucleotides agree with TRBD2. The CDR3 is 19 residues long. J gave up 0 bases and V 0 bases, and 13 bases lay outside the gene matches. Germline V gene sequence: CDR1 DFQATT, CDR2 SNEGSKA (reference sequence). CDR3 sequence (DNA): TGCAGTGCTAGAGATCAACAGTCACTAGCGGGGGCCAGCTCCTACGAGCAGTACGTC. Translating gives CSARDQQSLAGASSYEQYV.

This clonotype was seen a handful of times. The chain employs TRBV5-1 and TRBJ1-1; no clear D. This CDR3 has 13 residues. Trimming removed 2 bases from V and 5 bases from J, with 10 bases in between. The germline V gene encodes CDR1 SGHRS and CDR2 YFSETQ. CDR3 in DNA: TGCGCCAGCAGCTTCTTTGGGGTGACTGAAGCTTTCTTT. The encoded protein is CASSFFGVTEAFF. Full variable domain (rest looked up from reference TRBV5-1 and TRBJ1-1): KAGVTQTPRYLIKTRGQQVTLSCSPISGHRSVSWYQQTPGQGLQFLFEYFSETQRNKGNFPGRFSGRQFSNSRSEMNVSTLELGDSALYLCASSFFGVTEAFFGQGTRLTVV.

The chain couples TRBV12-3 or TRBV12-4 to TRBJ2-1; D might be TRBD2 (5 bases). Trimming shortened V by 8 bases and J by 5 bases, and 13 bases separated the two germline ends. CDR3 length equals 13 residues. CDR3 region: CASERSGDNEQFF. In nucleotides, the CDR3 is TGTGCCAGCGAGAGGAGCGGTGACAATGAGCAGTTCTTC.

V usage is TRBV27 and J usage is TRBJ1-1; the match to TRBD1 covers 11 bases. V was pared by 0 bases and J by 11 bases, with 5 bases of the junction left unmatched. Germline-derived CDR1 and CDR2 are MNHEY and SMNVEV (reference sequence). The CDR3 loop spans 14 amino acids. The DNA of the CDR3 is TGTGCCAGCAGTTTATCGAGGGACAGGGGGTCGGCTTTCTTT. This encodes CASSLSRDRGSAFF.

The chain joins TRBV28 to TRBJ2-3; the D gene is possibly TRBD2 (7 bases). The CDR3 sequence is 14 residues long. CDR1 is MDHEN, CDR2 SYDVKM, per germline. V lost 9 bases to trimming and J lost 0 bases, with 13 bases between them. This CDR3 is CASSGGLSTDTQYF. Written as DNA, the CDR3 is TGTGCCAGTTCGGGGGGCCTCAGCACAGATACGCAGTATTTT.

At least ten counts were recorded for this clonotype. This chain joins TRBV7-2 and TRBJ2-3; 10 bases agree with TRBD2. CDR1 is SGHTA, CDR2 FQGNSA, per germline. V trimming: 2 bases; J trimming: 1 base; junction bases outside the gene matches: 3. CDR3 length: 16 amino acids. The CDR3 reads CASSLPLAGGTDTQYF. The CDR3 nucleotides are TGTGCCAGCAGCTTACCGCTAGCGGGGGGCACAGATACGCAGTATTTT.

This clonotype has only a few counts. V usage is TRBV7-2 and J usage is TRBJ2-1; D unclear. Looked up from germline, CDR1 is SGHTA and CDR2 is FQGNSA. The CDR3 sequence is 12 residues long. V lost 1 base, J lost 15 bases, and 13 bases lay in between. The CDR3 DNA sequence: TGTGCCAGCAGCTTAGTCTCCCCAACCCCGTTCTTC. It codes for CASSLVSPTPFF. Using reference TRBV7-2 and TRBJ2-1 for the parts outside the CDR3, the full variable domain is GAGVSQSPSNKVTEKGKDVELRCDPISGHTALYWYRQSLGQGLEFLIYFQGNSAPDKSGLPSDRFSAERTGGSVSTLTIQRTQQEDSAVYLCASSLVSPTPFFGPGTRLTVL.

This clonotype was seen a handful of times. CDR3 coding DNA: TGTGCCACCAGTAGGGGCGGGGGCAGCGCAGATACGCAGTATTTT. Protein sequence: CATSRGGGSADTQYF. This chain joins TRBV24-1 and TRBJ2-3; TRBD2 might be the D (7 bases). Trimming stripped 6 bases from V and 4 bases from J, with 16 bases between. The germline CDR1 and CDR2 sequences are KGHDR and SFDVKD. The length of the CDR3 is 15 residues.

The J gene is TRBJ2-3, the V gene TRBV29-1, with D perhaps TRBD1 or TRBD2 (6 bases each). Germline CDR1 reads SQVTM; CDR2 reads ANQGSEA. CDR3 length equals 16 residues. V was trimmed by 4 bases and J by 0 bases, leaving 17 bases between them. In DNA form, the CDR3 reads TGCAGCGTTGTAGGGGGGCGGGGAAAGAGCACAGATACGCAGTATTTT. Its translation: CSVVGGRGKSTDTQYF.

The J gene is TRBJ2-3, the V gene TRBV28, with 14 bases lining up with TRBD2. Germline V gene lookup returns CDR1 MDHEN and CDR2 SYDVKM. With V trimmed by 7 bases and J by 7 bases, 7 bases remained unmatched. The CDR3 is 15 residues long. In nucleotides, the CDR3 is TGTGCCAGCACCCTTGGGACTAGCGGGGGACATACGCAGTATTTT. It encodes CASTLGTSGGHTQYF.

This rearrangement joins TRBV5-1 to TRBJ2-5, with TRBD2 identical over 11 bases. Trimming took 4 bases from V and 4 from J; bases not matched to a gene: 9. Germline CDR1 and CDR2: SGHRS and YFSETQ. This CDR3 contains 16 residues. This CDR3 reads CASSASLAGGGETQYF. CDR3 nucleotide sequence: TGCGCCAGCAGCGCTAGTCTAGCGGGGGGCGGAGAGACCCAGTACTTC.

This clonotype was counted between two and nine times. The chain carries TRBV6-1 and TRBJ1-2; TRBD1 might be the D (6 bases). V lost 4 bases and J 6 bases, leaving 9 bases between the germline ends. Germline assignment: CDR1 MNHNS and CDR2 SASEGT. The CDR3 length is 12 residues. CDR3: CASSVQGNGYTF. In DNA form, the CDR3 reads TGTGCCAGCAGTGTCCAGGGGAATGGCTACACCTTC.